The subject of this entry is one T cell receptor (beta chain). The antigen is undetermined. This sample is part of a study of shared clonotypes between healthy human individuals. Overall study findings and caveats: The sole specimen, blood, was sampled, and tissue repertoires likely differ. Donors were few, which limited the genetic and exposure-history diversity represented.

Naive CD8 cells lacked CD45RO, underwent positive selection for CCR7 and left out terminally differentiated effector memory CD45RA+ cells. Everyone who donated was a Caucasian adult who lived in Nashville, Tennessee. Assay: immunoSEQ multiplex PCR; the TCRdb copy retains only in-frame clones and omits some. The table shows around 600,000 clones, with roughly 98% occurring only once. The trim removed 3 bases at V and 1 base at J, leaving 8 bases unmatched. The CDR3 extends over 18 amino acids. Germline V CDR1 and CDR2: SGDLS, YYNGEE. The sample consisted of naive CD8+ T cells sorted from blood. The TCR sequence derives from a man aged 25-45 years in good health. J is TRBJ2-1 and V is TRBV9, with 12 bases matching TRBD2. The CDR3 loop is CASSEQSSGRASYNEQFF. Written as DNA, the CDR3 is TGTGCCAGCAGCGAGCAGTCTAGCGGGAGGGCTTCCTACAATGAGCAGTTCTTC.